A selection of T cell receptor beta chains follows, all from one sample in a study of cytomegalovirus exposure and HLA in healthy donors. Libraries were prepared by immunoSEQ multiplex PCR; TCRdb keeps only in-frame clonotypes and omits some of them. The repertoire includes more than 80,000 clones, about four fifths of them detected once, and around 3% sits in the top ten. The material sequenced was PBMCs. All receptors derive from a female donor in good health and CMV-seropositive. Each CDR3 is given with its conserved first and last residue. D genes are given only for firm matches.

j_call: TRBJ2-5; d_call: NA; v_call: TRBV28; cdr3_aa: CASSSRFRVGETQYF; cdr3_nt: TGTGCCAGCAGTTCCCGCTTCAGGGTTGGGGAGACCCAGTACTTC
j_call: TRBJ2-2; d_call: NA; v_call: TRBV7-9; cdr3_aa: CASSFLGLLNTGELFF; cdr3_nt: TGTGCCAGCAGCTTTCTGGGACTGCTTAACACCGGGGAGCTGTTTTTT
j_call: TRBJ2-5; d_call: NA; v_call: TRBV9; cdr3_aa: CASSVARSSQETQYF; cdr3_nt: TGTGCCAGCAGCGTAGCTCGTAGCTCCCAAGAGACCCAGTACTTC
j_call: TRBJ1-5; d_call: NA; v_call: TRBV4-3; cdr3_aa: CASSQDANQPQHF; cdr3_nt: TGCGCCAGCAGCCAAGACGCGAATCAGCCCCAGCATTTT
j_call: TRBJ2-7; d_call: TRBD2; v_call: TRBV27; cdr3_aa: CASSLGGVYEQYF; cdr3_nt: TGTGCCAGCAGTTTGGGGGGGGTGTACGAGCAGTACTTC
j_call: TRBJ2-1; d_call: TRBD2; v_call: TRBV7-7; cdr3_aa: CASSTGTSINEQFF; cdr3_nt: TGTGCTAGCAGCACCGGGACTAGCATCAATGAGCAGTTCTTC
j_call: TRBJ1-2; d_call: NA; v_call: TRBV30; cdr3_aa: CAWSQRGDYGYTF; cdr3_nt: TGTGCCTGGAGTCAGCGTGGCGACTATGGCTACACCTTC
j_call: TRBJ2-7; d_call: TRBD1; v_call: TRBV19; cdr3_aa: CASSRTGPSYEQYF; cdr3_nt: TGTGCCAGTAGTAGGACAGGGCCCTCCTACGAGCAGTACTTC
j_call: TRBJ2-7; d_call: TRBD2; v_call: TRBV28; cdr3_aa: CASYSGGAPRYEQYF; cdr3_nt: TGTGCCAGCTATAGCGGGGGGGCCCCACGCTACGAGCAGTACTTC
j_call: TRBJ2-5; d_call: NA; v_call: TRBV7-7; cdr3_aa: CASSLNSQETQYF; cdr3_nt: TGTGCTAGCAGCTTAAACAGCCAAGAGACCCAGTACTTC
j_call: TRBJ2-7; d_call: TRBD2; v_call: TRBV4-2; cdr3_aa: CASSPLAGGHYEQYF; cdr3_nt: TGTGCCAGCAGCCCATTAGCGGGGGGCCACTACGAGCAGTACTTC
j_call: TRBJ2-2; d_call: TRBD2; v_call: TRBV4-3; cdr3_aa: CASSQDQAGGLTGELFF; cdr3_nt: TGCGCCAGCAGCCAAGATCAAGCGGGGGGGCTGACCGGGGAGCTGTTTTTT
j_call: TRBJ1-2; d_call: NA; v_call: TRBV30; cdr3_aa: CAWSGGSHGYTF; cdr3_nt: TGTGCCTGGAGCGGAGGCTCGCATGGCTACACCTTC
j_call: TRBJ1-2; d_call: TRBD1; v_call: TRBV7-2; cdr3_aa: CASSFGQVRYGYTF; cdr3_nt: TGTGCCAGCAGCTTTGGACAGGTTCGATATGGCTACACCTTC
j_call: TRBJ1-1; d_call: NA; v_call: TRBV28; cdr3_aa: CASSFEGETEAFF; cdr3_nt: TGTGCCAGCAGCTTCGAAGGGGAAACTGAAGCTTTCTTT
j_call: TRBJ2-3; d_call: NA; v_call: TRBV4-1; cdr3_aa: CASSQVGALTDTQYF; cdr3_nt: TGCGCCAGCAGCCAAGTGGGGGCACTCACAGATACGCAGTATTTT
j_call: TRBJ2-3; d_call: TRBD2; v_call: TRBV11-2; cdr3_aa: CASSLQRGGRWTDTQYF; cdr3_nt: TGTGCCAGCAGCCTCCAGCGGGGGGGCCGTTGGACAGATACGCAGTATTTT
j_call: TRBJ1-1; d_call: TRBD1; v_call: TRBV7-2; cdr3_aa: CASSFLGGQLNTEAFF; cdr3_nt: TGTGCCAGCAGCTTCCTGGGGGGACAGCTGAACACTGAAGCTTTCTTT
j_call: TRBJ2-7; d_call: NA; v_call: TRBV7-9; cdr3_aa: CASSHPDRSYEQYF; cdr3_nt: TGTGCCAGCAGCCACCCGGACAGATCCTACGAGCAGTACTTC
j_call: TRBJ2-1; d_call: NA; v_call: TRBV10-3; cdr3_aa: CAISELAGFSYNEQFF; cdr3_nt: TGTGCCATCAGTGAGTTGGCCGGGTTTTCCTACAATGAGCAGTTCTTC
j_call: TRBJ2-7; d_call: TRBD1; v_call: TRBV4-2; cdr3_aa: CASSQENRGYHEQYF; cdr3_nt: TGTGCCAGCAGCCAAGAAAACAGGGGGTACCACGAGCAGTACTTC
j_call: TRBJ2-7; d_call: TRBD1; v_call: TRBV30; cdr3_aa: CASTQTGRAGTYEQYF; cdr3_nt: TGTGCCAGCACACAGACAGGGCGAGCAGGGACCTACGAGCAGTACTTC